These 18 T cell receptor beta chains were sequenced from one sample in a study of human T cells and chemical hapten exposure. TCRdb fed the RACE reads into MiXCR, producing one record per CDR3 protein. This repertoire shows approximately 80,000 distinct CDR3 sequences, 9.5% to 12% found once; its top ten account for approximately 4.6%. This sample's time point: patch test 1, 2 weeks after DPC sensitization. Regarding treatment: therapeutic diphenylcyclopropenone sensitization with weekly scalp DPC. The input for sequencing was whole blood, taken in connection with sensitization to the hapten diphenylcyclopropenone (DPC). The source is a woman between 50 and 59 years old with alopecia areata. Some clones in this sample may be carry-over from other donors' samples.

This clonotype was observed a few times. The chain combines TRBV7-9 with TRBJ1-4; no reliable D call. The CDR3 has 15 residues. Germline-derived CDR1 and CDR2 are SEHNR and FQNEAQ (reference sequence). Trimming stripped 5 bases from V and 7 bases from J, with 17 bases between. CDR3 sequence: CASSPDLDQREKLFF. In DNA form, the CDR3 reads TGTGCCAGCAGCCCCGATTTAGACCAACGTGAAAAACTGTTTTTT.

The sample holds many counts of this clonotype. The chain combines TRBV20-1 with TRBJ1-2, with 10 positions matching TRBD1. Germline assignment: CDR1 DFQATT and CDR2 SNEGSKA (reference sequence). CDR3 length: 13 residues. V trimming: 6 bases; J trimming: 7 bases; junction bases outside the gene matches: 8. CDR3 nucleotide sequence: TGCAGTGCCAGCCCGACAGGGGGCCTTGGCTACACCTTC. The encoded protein is CSASPTGGLGYTF.

This clonotype was seen at least ten times. The chain combines TRBV27 with TRBJ2-5; TRBD2 agrees at 11 bases. Germline CDR1 is MNHEY and CDR2 is SMNVEV (reference sequence). V shed 3 bases and J 2 bases; nucleotides not matched to a gene: 2. This CDR3 region has 15 residues. CDR3 DNA: TGTGCCAGCAGTTTGCTAGCGGGAGGACAAGAGACCCAGTACTTC. It codes for CASSLLAGGQETQYF.

This clonotype has ten or more counts. The rearrangement uses TRBV29-1 and TRBJ2-1; 10 bases agree with TRBD1. Germline-derived CDR1 and CDR2 are SQVTM and ANQGSEA. This CDR3 has 13 amino acids. The trim removed 7 bases at V and 8 bases at J, leaving 8 bases unmatched. The CDR3 sequence: CSAADRGVYEQFF. Written as DNA, the CDR3 is TGCAGCGCCGCGGACAGGGGGGTATATGAGCAGTTCTTC.

This clonotype was recorded many times. This rearrangement joins TRBV20-1 to TRBJ2-4, with TRBD2 matching over 7 bases. J lost 9 bases, V lost 3 bases, and 5 bases had no gene match. Germline assignment: CDR1 DFQATT and CDR2 SNEGSKA (reference sequence). The CDR3 extends over 12 amino acids. This chain's CDR3 is CSASGRGGIQYF. As DNA, the CDR3 is TGCAGTGCTAGTGGGAGGGGAGGCATTCAGTACTTC.

This clonotype came up many times. CDR3 loop: CASSHNQGADTQYF. The CDR3 region has the DNA TGTGCCAGCAGCCACAACCAGGGGGCAGATACGCAGTATTTT. The genes are TRBV7-3 and TRBJ2-3, with TRBD1 matching over 7 bases. This CDR3 is built from 14 residues. The V segment lost 5 bases and the J segment 4 bases; nucleotides outside the gene matches: 6. Germline lookup yields CDR1 SGHTA and CDR2 FQGTGA.

In this sample, this clonotype turned up many times. The chain links TRBV15 to TRBJ1-2, with TRBD1 identical over 8 bases. There are 14 residues in the CDR3. CDR1 is LNHNV, CDR2 YYDKDF, per germline (reference sequence). The V gene end was trimmed by 5 bases and the J gene end by 2 bases; junction bases not matched to a gene: 4. The CDR3 spells CATSGQGGNYGYTF. CDR3 bases: TGTGCCACCAGCGGACAGGGAGGGAACTATGGCTACACCTTC.

At least ten counts were recorded for this clonotype. The chain uses TRBV18 and TRBJ1-1; D is possibly TRBD1 (6 bases). The CDR3 has 13 residues. V dropped 7 bases and J dropped 0 bases, with 9 bases sitting between them. Germline loops: CDR1 KGHSH, CDR2 LQKENI. The CDR3 DNA reads TGTGCCAGCTTACAGGGACTGAACACTGAAGCTTTCTTT. This translates into CASLQGLNTEAFF.

This clonotype was seen ten or more times. The chain links TRBV11-2 to TRBJ2-1; no definite D call. This CDR3 has 16 amino acids. V was shortened by 4 bases and J by 5 bases, with 18 bases between the two germline ends. CDR1 SGHAT and CDR2 FQNNGV come from the germline V gene. CDR3 sequence: CASSSRYASPDNEQFF. CDR3 nucleotides: TGTGCCAGCAGCTCTCGGTACGCTTCCCCGGACAATGAGCAGTTCTTC.

V and J are TRBV7-2 and TRBJ2-1; maybe TRBD2 (5 bases). The V gene lost 1 base and the J gene lost 5 bases, with 18 bases spanning the gap. Germline lookup yields CDR1 SGHTA and CDR2 FQGNSA. The CDR3 is made up of 17 amino acids. The CDR3 nucleotides read TGTGCCAGCAGCTTAGGAGGGTTTGGATGGATACACAATGAGCAGTTCTTC. It is translated as CASSLGGFGWIHNEQFF.

This clonotype was detected a few times. The chain uses TRBV3-1 and TRBJ2-1, with 14 nucleotides matching TRBD2. Germline loops: CDR1 LGHDT, CDR2 YNNKEL (reference sequence). CDR3 length: 16 residues. V lost 3 bases to trimming and J lost 7 bases; unmatched junction nucleotides: 5. CDR3 in amino acids: CASSHLTSGRGNEQFF. CDR3 coding DNA: TGTGCCAGCAGCCACCTGACTAGCGGGAGGGGGAATGAGCAGTTCTTC.

This clonotype was counted ten times or more. V and J are TRBV13 and TRBJ1-3; D call uncertain. V lost 3 bases, J lost 0 bases, and 6 bases lay in between. The CDR3 spans 14 residues. Germline assignment: CDR1 PRHDT and CDR2 FYEKMQ (reference sequence). CDR3 nucleotide sequence: TGTGCCAGCAGCTTGCCCTCCTCTGGAAACACCATATATTTT. Translated, it gives CASSLPSSGNTIYF.

This clonotype has more than one count but fewer than ten. The CDR3 region is CASSPGTGGQETQYF. In DNA form, the CDR3 reads TGTGCCAGCTCACCCGGGACAGGGGGCCAAGAGACCCAGTACTTC. The chain has TRBV18 and TRBJ2-5, with 11 bases aligning to TRBD1. This CDR3 region has 15 residues. The germline CDR1 and CDR2 sequences are KGHSH and LQKENI. V gave up 3 bases and J gave up 1 base; unmatched junction bases: 1.

This sequence joins TRBV9 and TRBJ1-2; a possible D gene is TRBD1 (5 bases). Germline V CDR1 and CDR2: SGDLS, YYNGEE. The CDR3 has 16 residues. The V end was cut by 4 bases, the J end by 4 bases, with 20 bases between. This chain's CDR3 is CASSLNPGPTSYGYTF. DNA for the CDR3: TGTGCCAGCAGCCTTAATCCGGGACCCACTTCCTATGGCTACACCTTC.

The gene calls are TRBV10-2 and TRBJ2-7, with 8 bases matching TRBD2. V lost 1 base to trimming and J lost 3 bases; unmatched junction nucleotides: 5. CDR1 is WSHSY and CDR2 is SAAADI in the germline V gene. This CDR3 comprises 15 residues. In nucleotides, the CDR3 is TGCGCCAGCAGTGAGTATACTAGCGGAAGCTACGAGCAGTACTTC. Its protein is CASSEYTSGSYEQYF.

This clonotype appeared many times. The V call is TRBV28, the J call TRBJ2-6; no definite D call. Germline CDR1 reads MDHEN; CDR2 reads SYDVKM. Trimming removed 2 bases from V and 2 bases from J, with 1 base in between. The CDR3 totals 13 residues. The CDR3 sequence: CASSLTGANVLTF. The CDR3 DNA follows: TGTGCCAGCAGTTTAACTGGGGCCAACGTCCTGACTTTC.

This chain joins TRBV5-6 and TRBJ2-1, with TRBD2 identical over 12 bases. This CDR3 is 16 amino acids long. The V and J ends lost 4 bases and 4 bases, in that order; junction bases with no gene match: 6. Germline lookup yields CDR1 SGHDT and CDR2 YYEEEE. CDR3 bases: TGTGCCAGCAGCGGATGGACTAGCGGGACGTACAATGAGCAGTTCTTC. Protein sequence: CASSGWTSGTYNEQFF.

This clonotype appeared a few times. The chain combines TRBV20-1 with TRBJ1-6; no firm D call. This CDR3 has 15 amino acids. The germline gives CDR1 DFQATT, CDR2 SNEGSKA (reference sequence). V was trimmed by 0 bases and J by 0 bases, leaving 6 bases between them. The CDR3 loop reads CSARDFRSYNSPLHF. DNA of the CDR3: TGCAGTGCTAGAGACTTTCGCTCCTATAATTCACCCCTCCACTTT.